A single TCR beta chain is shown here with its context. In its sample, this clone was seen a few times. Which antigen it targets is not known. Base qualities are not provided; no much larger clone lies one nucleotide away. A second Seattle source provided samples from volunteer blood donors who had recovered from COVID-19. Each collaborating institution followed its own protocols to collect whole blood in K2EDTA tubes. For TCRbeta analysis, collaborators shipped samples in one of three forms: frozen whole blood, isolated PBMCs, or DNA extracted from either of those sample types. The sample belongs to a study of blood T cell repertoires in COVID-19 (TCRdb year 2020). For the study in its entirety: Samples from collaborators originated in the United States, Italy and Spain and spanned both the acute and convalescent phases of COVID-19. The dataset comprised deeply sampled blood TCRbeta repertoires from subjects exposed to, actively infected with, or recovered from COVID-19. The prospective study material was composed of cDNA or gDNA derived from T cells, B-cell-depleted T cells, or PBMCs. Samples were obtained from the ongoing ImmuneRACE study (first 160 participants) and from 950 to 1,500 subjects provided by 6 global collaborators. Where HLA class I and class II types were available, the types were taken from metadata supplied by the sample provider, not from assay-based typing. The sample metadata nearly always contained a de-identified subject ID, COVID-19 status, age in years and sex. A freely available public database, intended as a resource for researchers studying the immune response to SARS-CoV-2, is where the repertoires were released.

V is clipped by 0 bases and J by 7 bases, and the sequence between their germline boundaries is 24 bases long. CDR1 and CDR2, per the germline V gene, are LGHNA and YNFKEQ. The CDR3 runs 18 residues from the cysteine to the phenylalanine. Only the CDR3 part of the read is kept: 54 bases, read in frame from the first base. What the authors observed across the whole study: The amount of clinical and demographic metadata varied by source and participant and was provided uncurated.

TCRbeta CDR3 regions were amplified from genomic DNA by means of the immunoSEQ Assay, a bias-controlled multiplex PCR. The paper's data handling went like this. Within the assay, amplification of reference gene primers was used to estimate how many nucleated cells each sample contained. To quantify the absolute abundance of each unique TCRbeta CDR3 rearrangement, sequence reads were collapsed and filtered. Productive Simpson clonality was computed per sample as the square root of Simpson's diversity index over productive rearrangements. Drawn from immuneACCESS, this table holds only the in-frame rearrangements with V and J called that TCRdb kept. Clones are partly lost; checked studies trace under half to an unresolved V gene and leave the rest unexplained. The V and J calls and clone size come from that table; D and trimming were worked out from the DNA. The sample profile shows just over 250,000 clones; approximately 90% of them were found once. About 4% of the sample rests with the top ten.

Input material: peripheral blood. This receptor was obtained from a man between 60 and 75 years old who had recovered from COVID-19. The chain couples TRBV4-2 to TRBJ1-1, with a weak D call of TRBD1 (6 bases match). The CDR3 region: CASSQDMDSSGLVGEAFF. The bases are TGTGCCAGCAGCCAAGATATGGACAGTTCGGGCTTGGTAGGTGAAGCTTTCTTT.